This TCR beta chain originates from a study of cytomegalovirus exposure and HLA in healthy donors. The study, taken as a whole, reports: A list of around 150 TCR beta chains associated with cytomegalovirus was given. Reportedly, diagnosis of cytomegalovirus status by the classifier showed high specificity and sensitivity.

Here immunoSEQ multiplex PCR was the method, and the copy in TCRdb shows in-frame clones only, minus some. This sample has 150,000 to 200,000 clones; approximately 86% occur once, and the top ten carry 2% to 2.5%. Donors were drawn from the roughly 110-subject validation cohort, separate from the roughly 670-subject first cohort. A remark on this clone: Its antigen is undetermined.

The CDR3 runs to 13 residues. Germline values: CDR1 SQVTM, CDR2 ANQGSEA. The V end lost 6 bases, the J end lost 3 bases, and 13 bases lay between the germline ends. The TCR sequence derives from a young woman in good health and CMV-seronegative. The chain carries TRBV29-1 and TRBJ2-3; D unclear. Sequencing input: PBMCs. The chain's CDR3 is CSVEPDGTDTQYF. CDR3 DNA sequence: TGCAGCGTCGAGCCCGACGGGACAGATACGCAGTATTTT.